One sample yielded the 25 T cell receptor beta chains listed below, sequenced in a study of cytomegalovirus exposure and HLA in healthy donors. It was with 60 Vbeta and 13 Jbeta primers that the PCR ran. Using immunoSEQ multiplex PCR, the repertoire was profiled, and TCRdb retains in-frame clones only, with some absent. Seen here are around 140,000 clones, 88% observed once, and the top ten hold roughly 0.5%. Sequencing input: PBMCs. These receptors all come from a woman aged 40 to 49 in good health and CMV-seronegative.

The V call is TRBV5-1, the J call TRBJ1-1; no firm D call. V was shortened by 4 bases and J by 1 base, with 14 bases between the two germline ends. Germline CDR1 and CDR2: SGHRS and YFSETQ. The CDR3 is made up of 15 amino acids. CDR3: CASSVFLTGNTEAFF. DNA of the CDR3: TGCGCCAGCAGCGTCTTTTTGACGGGGAACACTGAAGCTTTCTTT.

The V and J genes are TRBV11-1 and TRBJ1-1; D possibly corresponds to TRBD1 (6 bases). Trimming cost V 5 bases and J 4 bases, with 23 bases left between them. Germline V gene sequence: CDR1 SGHAT, CDR2 FQDESV (reference sequence). This CDR3 comprises 17 residues. DNA for the CDR3: TGTGCCAGCAGCAGGGGGGGAGTGAGGGGTGCAGCCACTGAAGCTTTCTTT. Translated: CASSRGGVRGAATEAFF. Full variable domain (rest looked up from reference TRBV11-1 and TRBJ1-1): EAEVAQSPRYKITEKSQAVAFWCDPISGHATLYWYRQILGQGPELLVQFQDESVVDDSQLPKDRFSAERLKGVDSTLKIQPAELGDSAMYLCASSRGGVRGAATEAFFGQGTRLTVV.

The chain combines TRBV10-2 with TRBJ1-1, with 7 bases matching TRBD1. This CDR3 contains 15 residues. J was trimmed by 5 bases and V by 3 bases; bases with no gene match: 9. CDR1 and CDR2 from the germline V gene are WSHSY and SAAADI. This chain's CDR3 is CASSDGSGGHTEAFF. DNA for the CDR3: TGCGCCAGCAGTGATGGGTCAGGGGGTCATACTGAAGCTTTCTTT.

V and J are TRBV9 and TRBJ1-1, with 8 nucleotides matching TRBD1. This CDR3 is built from 15 residues. The junction had 7 bases not matched to a gene; V was cut back by 3 bases and J by 3 bases. From germline, CDR1 is SGDLS and CDR2 YYNGEE. CDR3 residues: CASSGRGRGDTEAFF. DNA of the CDR3: TGTGCCAGCAGCGGCAGGGGGCGCGGGGACACTGAAGCTTTCTTT.

This clone was recorded once. The chain couples TRBV6-5 to TRBJ2-7; 8 nucleotides match TRBD1. This CDR3 contains 15 residues. The V gene's germline CDR1 is MNHEY and CDR2 SVGAGI. V lost 6 bases and J lost 6; bases outside the gene matches: 13. CDR3 loop: CASRSQGDQGAEQYF. The DNA for the CDR3 is TGTGCCAGCAGATCCCAAGGCGATCAGGGGGCCGAGCAGTACTTC.

The CDR3 reads CASSLGAGLTEAFF. The CDR3 DNA follows: TGTGCCAGCAGCTTAGGGGCAGGGCTCACTGAAGCTTTCTTT. This chain uses TRBV11-2 with TRBJ1-1, with D possibly TRBD1 on 5 matching bases. From germline, CDR1 is SGHAT and CDR2 FQNNGV. The V gene lost 1 base and the J gene lost 4 bases, with 10 bases spanning the gap. The CDR3 totals 14 residues.

This clone showed up just once. CDR3: CASSAGGNYEQYF. In DNA form, the CDR3 reads TGTGCCAGCAGTGCAGGCGGGAATTACGAGCAGTACTTC. The chain uses TRBV25-1 and TRBJ2-7; D is perhaps TRBD2 (6 bases). The CDR3 sequence is 13 residues long. The V and J ends lost 4 bases and 4 bases respectively, with 11 bases between them. CDR1 and CDR2 (germline): MGHDK, SYGVNS.

This clone was seen more than once but under ten times. The J gene is TRBJ2-2, the V gene TRBV19; TRBD2 matches at 10 bases. Trimming cost V 7 bases and J 3 bases; bases outside gene matches: 5. Germline-derived CDR1 and CDR2 are LNHDA and SQIVND (reference sequence). The CDR3 spans 15 residues. The CDR3: CASTAGGPYTGELFF. The DNA for the CDR3 is TGTGCCAGTACAGCGGGAGGGCCGTACACCGGGGAGCTGTTTTTT.

The sample holds one count of this clone. The V gene is TRBV30, the J gene TRBJ1-2, with D possibly TRBD1 on 5 matching bases. Germline V gene lookup returns CDR1 GTSNPN and CDR2 SVGIG (reference sequence). The CDR3 is 13 amino acids. Trimming pared 5 bases from V and 6 bases from J, leaving 16 bases between. The CDR3 DNA sequence: TGTGCCTGGTCTCGGGGGAGGGCGAATGGCTACACCTTC. Translation gives CAWSRGRANGYTF.

The chain couples TRBV6-5 to TRBJ2-1; perhaps TRBD2 as D (6 bases). The CDR3 runs to 14 residues. The germline gives CDR1 MNHEY, CDR2 SVGAGI. The V end was cut by 5 bases, the J end by 8 bases, with 16 bases between. The CDR3 loop reads CASSKERGEDEQFF. The CDR3, as DNA: TGTGCCAGCAGTAAGGAGAGAGGGGAGGATGAGCAGTTCTTC.

CDR3 bases: TGTGCCAGCAGCTTGAATAGCGCGACAGATACGCAGTATTTT. Translating it yields CASSLNSATDTQYF. The genes are TRBV5-6 and TRBJ2-3, with TRBD2 as a possible D gene (5 bases). There are 14 residues in the CDR3. Trimming took 1 base from V and 3 from J, leaving 9 bases between them. CDR1 and CDR2 (germline): SGHDT, YYEEEE. Together with reference TRBV5-6 and TRBJ2-3, the CDR3 gives the full variable domain: DAGVTQSPTHLIKTRGQQVTLRCSPKSGHDTVSWYQQALGQGPQFIFQYYEEEERQRGNFPDRFSGHQFPNYSSELNVNALLLGDSALYLCASSLNSATDTQYFGPGTRLTVL.

The gene calls are TRBV9 and TRBJ2-4, with no clear D. V lost 3 bases and J lost 8, with 15 bases in between. This CDR3 has 14 amino acids. The germline V gene has CDR1 SGDLS and CDR2 YYNGEE. CDR3 in amino acids: CASSGDPSGDIQYF. The CDR3 DNA sequence: TGTGCCAGCAGCGGAGACCCCAGTGGAGACATTCAGTACTTC.

J is TRBJ2-7 and V is TRBV6-1; 12 bases agree with TRBD2. V dropped 3 bases and J dropped 2; count of bases not matched to a gene: 5. The germline CDR1 and CDR2 sequences are MNHNS and SASEGT. This CDR3 is 16 amino acids long. In DNA form, the CDR3 reads TGTGCCAGCAGTGAGGCTAGCGGGAGGGCCCCCTACGAGCAGTACTTC. Its protein is CASSEASGRAPYEQYF.

As concerns this clone: The junction shows a germline mismatch at one end, possibly a read error. The chain couples TRBV7-9 to TRBJ1-5, with 10 bases that match TRBD1. CDR3 size: 14 residues. The V gene's germline CDR1 is SEHNR and CDR2 FQNEAQ (reference sequence). This chain's CDR3 is CSSSRQGADSPQHF. Written as DNA, the CDR3 is TGTTCCAGCAGCCGACAGGGGGCGGACAGCCCCCAGCATTTT. Full variable domain (outside the CDR3, taken from reference TRBV7-9 and TRBJ1-5): DTGVSQNPRHKITKRGQNVTFRCDPISEHNRLYWYRQTLGQGPEFLTYFQNEAQLEKSRLLSDRFSAERPKGSFSTLEIQRTEQGDSAMYLCSSSRQGADSPQHFGDGTRLSIL.

V gene TRBV27 combines with J gene TRBJ1-2; no reliable D call. The CDR3 spans 17 residues. Trimming removed 4 bases from V and 0 bases from J, with 18 bases in between. Germline CDR1 and CDR2: MNHEY and SMNVEV (reference sequence). The CDR3 spells CASSSVVGRPANYGYTF. CDR3 DNA sequence: TGTGCCAGCAGTTCCGTCGTGGGCAGGCCCGCTAACTATGGCTACACCTTC.

The chain is built from TRBV11-3 and TRBJ2-1; TRBD2 might be the D (5 bases). Trimming removed 1 base from V and 12 bases from J, with 13 bases in between. This CDR3 region has 13 residues. Germline values: CDR1 SGHNT, CDR2 YENEEA. The CDR3 reads CASSLGAEARQFF. CDR3 coding DNA: TGTGCCAGCAGCTTAGGGGCGGAGGCCCGGCAGTTCTTC. Using reference TRBV11-3 and TRBJ2-1 for the parts outside the CDR3, the full variable domain is EAGVVQSPRYKIIEKKQPVAFWCNPISGHNTLYWYLQNLGQGPELLIRYENEEAVDDSQLPKDRFSAERLKGVDSTLKIQPAELGDSAVYLCASSLGAEARQFFGPGTRLTVL.

The chain recombines TRBV7-3 with TRBJ2-7; TRBD1 aligns across 9 bases. Germline V gene sequence: CDR1 SGHTA, CDR2 FQGTGA. This CDR3 is 13 amino acids long. V was clipped by 5 bases and J by 5 bases; unmatched bases: 4. The CDR3 DNA follows: TGTGCCAGCAGCCCCGGACAGGGGAACGAGCAGTACTTC. Its protein product is CASSPGQGNEQYF.

The chain carries TRBV19 and TRBJ2-1; the D is unclear. V lost 3 bases and J lost 9, with 6 bases in between. Germline assignment: CDR1 LNHDA and CDR2 SQIVND (reference sequence). CDR3 size: 11 residues. CDR3 sequence reads: CASSIYGEQFF. DNA for the CDR3: TGTGCCAGTAGTATTTACGGTGAGCAGTTCTTC.

This clone has only one observation. V is TRBV7-2 and J is TRBJ2-3; D is unclear. The germline V gene has CDR1 SGHTA and CDR2 FQGNSA. The CDR3 spans 15 residues. The V gene lost 5 bases and the J gene lost 2 bases, with 14 bases spanning the gap. CDR3 in DNA: TGTGCCAGCAGCACCTCCCTACCCCCCACAGATACGCAGTATTTT. This encodes CASSTSLPPTDTQYF.

The chain links TRBV6-1 to TRBJ1-2, with no clear D. Trimming removed 1 base from V and 4 bases from J, with 16 bases in between. Looked up from germline, CDR1 is MNHNS and CDR2 is SASEGT. The CDR3 consists of 16 residues. The CDR3 nucleotides read TGTGCCAGCAGTGAAGTTCAGTTTACCGCGGCCTATGGCTACACCTTC. Residues: CASSEVQFTAAYGYTF.

CDR3 nucleotide sequence: TGTGCCAGCTCACCATCTTCGCTAGCGGGGTTATCGGCTTACAATGAGCAGTTCTTC. Translating gives CASSPSSLAGLSAYNEQFF. The chain joins TRBV18 to TRBJ2-1; TRBD2 matches 9 bases. Germline V CDR1 and CDR2: KGHSH, LQKENI. CDR3 length: 19 residues. The V gene end was trimmed by 2 bases and the J gene end by 4 bases; junction bases not matched to a gene: 15.

This clone has a handful of counts. This sequence joins TRBV6-6 and TRBJ2-7; D unclear. V lost 2 bases and J 3 bases, leaving 8 bases between the germline ends. Germline CDR1 reads MNHNY; CDR2 reads SVGAGI (reference sequence). The length of the CDR3 is 13 residues. DNA for the CDR3: TGTGCCAGCAGTTACGGGCAGTTCTACGAGCAGTACTTC. It specifies CASSYGQFYEQYF.

V is TRBV4-2 and J is TRBJ2-7; 9 bases map to TRBD1. The V segment lost 4 bases and the J segment 3 bases; nucleotides outside the gene matches: 10. This CDR3 contains 16 residues. Looked up from germline, CDR1 is LGHNA and CDR2 is YNFKEQ. CDR3 nucleotides: TGTGCCAGCAGCCCCGTTTCGGGACAGGGATTCTACGAGCAGTACTTC. This gives the protein CASSPVSGQGFYEQYF.

This chain joins TRBV11-3 and TRBJ2-2; a possible D gene is TRBD2 (6 bases). CDR3 length: 16 residues. Germline CDR1 and CDR2: SGHNT and YENEEA. With 4 bases removed from V and 4 bases from J, the gap between germline ends came to 16 bases. CDR3 bases: TGTGCCAGCAGCTCCTTAGCGGAGGGAAGCACCGGGGAGCTGTTTTTT. Amino acid sequence: CASSSLAEGSTGELFF.

The V gene is TRBV18, the J gene TRBJ1-2, with a possible D match to TRBD1 (5 bases). CDR3 length: 14 residues. V was shortened by 2 bases and J by 8 bases, with 15 bases between the two germline ends. From germline, CDR1 is KGHSH and CDR2 LQKENI. Here the CDR3 reads CASSPADQGRGYTF. CDR3 in DNA: TGTGCCAGCTCACCAGCAGACCAGGGTAGGGGCTACACCTTC.